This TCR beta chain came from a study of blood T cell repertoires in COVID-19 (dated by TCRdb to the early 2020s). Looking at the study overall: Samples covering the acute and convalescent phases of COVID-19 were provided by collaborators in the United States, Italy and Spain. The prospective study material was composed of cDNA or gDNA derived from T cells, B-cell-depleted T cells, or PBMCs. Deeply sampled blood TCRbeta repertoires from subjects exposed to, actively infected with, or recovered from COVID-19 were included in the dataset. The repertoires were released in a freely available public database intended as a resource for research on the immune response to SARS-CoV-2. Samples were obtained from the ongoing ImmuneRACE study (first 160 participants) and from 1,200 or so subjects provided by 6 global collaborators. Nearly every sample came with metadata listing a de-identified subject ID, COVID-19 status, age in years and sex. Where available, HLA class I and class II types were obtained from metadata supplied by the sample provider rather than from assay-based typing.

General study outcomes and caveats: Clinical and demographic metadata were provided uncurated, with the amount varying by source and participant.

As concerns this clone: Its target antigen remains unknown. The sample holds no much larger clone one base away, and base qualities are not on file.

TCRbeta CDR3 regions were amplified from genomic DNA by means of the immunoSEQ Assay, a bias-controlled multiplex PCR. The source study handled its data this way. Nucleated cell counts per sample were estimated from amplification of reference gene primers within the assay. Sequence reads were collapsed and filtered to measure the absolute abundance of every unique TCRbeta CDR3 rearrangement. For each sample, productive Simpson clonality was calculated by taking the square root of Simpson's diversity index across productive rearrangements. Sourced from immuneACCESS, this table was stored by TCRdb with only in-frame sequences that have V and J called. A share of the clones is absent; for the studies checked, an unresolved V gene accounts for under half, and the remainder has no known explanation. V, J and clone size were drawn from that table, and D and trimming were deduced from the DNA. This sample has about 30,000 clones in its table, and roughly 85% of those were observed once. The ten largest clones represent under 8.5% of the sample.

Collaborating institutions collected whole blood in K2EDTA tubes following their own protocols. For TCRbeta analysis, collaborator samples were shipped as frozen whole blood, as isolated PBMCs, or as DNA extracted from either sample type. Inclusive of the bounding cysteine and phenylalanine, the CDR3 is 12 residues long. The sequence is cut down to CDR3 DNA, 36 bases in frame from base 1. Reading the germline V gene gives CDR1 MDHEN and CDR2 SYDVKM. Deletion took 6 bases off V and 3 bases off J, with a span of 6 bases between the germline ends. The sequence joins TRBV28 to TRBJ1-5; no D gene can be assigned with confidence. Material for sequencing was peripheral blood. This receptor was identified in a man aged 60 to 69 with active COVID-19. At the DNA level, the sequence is TGTGCCAGCAGGCGGAACAATCAGCCCCAGCATTTT. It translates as CASRRNNQPQHF. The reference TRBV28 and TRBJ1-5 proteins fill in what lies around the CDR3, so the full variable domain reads DVKVTQSSRYLVKRTGEKVFLECVQDMDHENMFWYRQDPGLGLRLIYFSYDVKMKEKGDIPEGYSVSREKKERFSLILESASTNQTSMYLCASRRNNQPQHFGDGTRLSIL.